This T cell receptor (beta chain) was identified in a study of immune evolution from preneoplasia to lung adenocarcinoma. Study overall: HLA loss of heterozygosity: about 7% AIS, around 16% MIA, more than 25% ADC, none AAH.

Nucleic acids came from premalignant or tumor cells enriched by macro-dissection. Study-level points and caveats: Top clone frequencies peaked in normal lung, apparently declining through invasive adenocarcinoma. Normal lung had highest clonality; later lesions appeared denser, more diverse.

The repertoire was sequenced with immunoSEQ multiplex PCR; TCRdb's copy has only in-frame clones and lacks some. Here the sample spans 5,000 or so clones, around four fifths being singletons. Turning to this clone: The target antigen is unknown.

Germline loops: CDR1 SGHTS, CDR2 YDEGEE. The CDR3 is 14 residues long. V was clipped by 3 bases and J by 3 bases, with 10 bases between them. The chain employs TRBV5-8 and TRBJ2-1, with a possible D match to TRBD2 (5 bases). Sequencing was carried out using FFPE minimally invasive lung adenocarcinoma tissue. The receptor was isolated from a person aged 65-85 years with lung adenocarcinoma. CDR3 sequence reads: CASSSTRSYNEQFF. As DNA, the CDR3 is TGTGCCAGCAGCTCAACTAGAAGCTACAATGAGCAGTTCTTC.